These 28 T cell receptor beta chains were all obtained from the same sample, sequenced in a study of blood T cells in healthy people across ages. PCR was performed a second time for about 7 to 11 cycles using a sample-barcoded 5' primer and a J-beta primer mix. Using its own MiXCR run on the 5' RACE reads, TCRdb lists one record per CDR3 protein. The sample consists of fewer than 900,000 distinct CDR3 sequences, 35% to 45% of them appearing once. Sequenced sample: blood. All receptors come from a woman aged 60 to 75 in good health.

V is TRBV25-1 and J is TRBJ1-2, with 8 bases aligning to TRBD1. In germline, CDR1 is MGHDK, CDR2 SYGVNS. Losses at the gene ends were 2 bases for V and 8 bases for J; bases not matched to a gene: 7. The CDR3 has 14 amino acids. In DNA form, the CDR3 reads TGTGCCAGCAGTGAAGGCGACAGGGGAGGCGGCTACACCTTC. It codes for CASSEGDRGGGYTF.

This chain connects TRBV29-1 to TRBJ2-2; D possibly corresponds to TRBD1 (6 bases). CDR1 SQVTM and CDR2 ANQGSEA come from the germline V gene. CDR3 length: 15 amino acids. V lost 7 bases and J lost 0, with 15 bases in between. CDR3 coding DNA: TGCAGCGCCGACAAGACAGGTTCGAACACCGGGGAGCTGTTTTTT. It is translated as CSADKTGSNTGELFF.

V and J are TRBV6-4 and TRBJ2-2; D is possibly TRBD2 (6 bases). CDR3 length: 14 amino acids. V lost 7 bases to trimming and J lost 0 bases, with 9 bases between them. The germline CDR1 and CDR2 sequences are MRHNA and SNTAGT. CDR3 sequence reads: CASKDYANTGELFF. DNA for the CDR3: TGTGCCAGCAAGGACTACGCGAACACCGGGGAGCTGTTTTTT.

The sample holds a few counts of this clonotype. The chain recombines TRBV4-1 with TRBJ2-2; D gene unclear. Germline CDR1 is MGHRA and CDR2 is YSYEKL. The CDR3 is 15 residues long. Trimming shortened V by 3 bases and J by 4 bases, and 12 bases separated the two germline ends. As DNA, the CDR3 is TGCGCCAGCAGCCATAGCCCTTTGGGCACCGGGGAGCTGTTTTTT. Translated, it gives CASSHSPLGTGELFF.

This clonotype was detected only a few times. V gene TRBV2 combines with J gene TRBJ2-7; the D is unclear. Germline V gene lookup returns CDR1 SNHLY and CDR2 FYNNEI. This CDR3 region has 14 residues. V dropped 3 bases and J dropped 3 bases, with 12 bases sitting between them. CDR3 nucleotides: TGTGCCAGCAGTGACAGCCCATCGGACTACGAGCAGTACTTC. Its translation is CASSDSPSDYEQYF.

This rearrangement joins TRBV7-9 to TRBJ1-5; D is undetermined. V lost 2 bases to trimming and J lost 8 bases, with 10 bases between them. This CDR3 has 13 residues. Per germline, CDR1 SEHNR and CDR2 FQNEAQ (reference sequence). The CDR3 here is CASSLKGMEPQHF. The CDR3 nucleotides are TGTGCCAGCAGCTTAAAGGGTATGGAGCCCCAGCATTTT. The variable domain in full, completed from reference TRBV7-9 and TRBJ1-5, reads DTGVSQNPRHKITKRGQNVTFRCDPISEHNRLYWYRQTLGQGPEFLTYFQNEAQLEKSRLLSDRFSAERPKGSFSTLEIQRTEQGDSAMYLCASSLKGMEPQHFGDGTRLSIL.

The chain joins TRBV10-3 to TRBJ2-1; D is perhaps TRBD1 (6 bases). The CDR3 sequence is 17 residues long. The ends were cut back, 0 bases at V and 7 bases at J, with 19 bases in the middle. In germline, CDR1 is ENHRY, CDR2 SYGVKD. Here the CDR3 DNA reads TGTGCCATCAGTGAGTCGCCCGGGACACGGGTTAGTAATGAGCAGTTCTTC. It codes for CAISESPGTRVSNEQFF.

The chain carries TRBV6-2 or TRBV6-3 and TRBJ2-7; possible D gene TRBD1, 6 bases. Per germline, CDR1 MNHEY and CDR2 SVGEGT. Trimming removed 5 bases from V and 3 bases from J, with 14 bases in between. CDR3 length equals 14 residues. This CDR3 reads CASSPPQGNYEQYF. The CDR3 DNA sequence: TGTGCCAGCAGTCCACCACAGGGTAACTACGAGCAGTACTTC.

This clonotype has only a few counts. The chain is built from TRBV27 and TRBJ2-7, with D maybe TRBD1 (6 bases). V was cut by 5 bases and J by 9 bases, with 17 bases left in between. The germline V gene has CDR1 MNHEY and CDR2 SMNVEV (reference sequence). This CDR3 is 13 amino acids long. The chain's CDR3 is CASSPPDSRRQYF. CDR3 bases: TGTGCCAGCAGTCCGCCGGACAGCAGAAGGCAGTACTTC.

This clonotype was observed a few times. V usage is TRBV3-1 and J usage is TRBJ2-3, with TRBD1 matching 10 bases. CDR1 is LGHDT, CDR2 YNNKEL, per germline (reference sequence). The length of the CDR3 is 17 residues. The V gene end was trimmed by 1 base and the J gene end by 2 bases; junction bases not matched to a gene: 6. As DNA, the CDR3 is TGTGCCAGCAGCCAAGGCCGGACAGGGGGAGACACAGATACGCAGTATTTT. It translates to CASSQGRTGGDTDTQYF.

CDR3: CASSLGGFGQETQYF. CDR3 coding DNA: TGTGCCAGCAGTTTAGGAGGGTTCGGGCAAGAGACCCAGTACTTC. V and J are TRBV12-3 or TRBV12-4 and TRBJ2-5, with D possibly being TRBD2 (5 bases). The germline V and J ends were trimmed by 1 base and 2 bases, with 11 bases remaining between them. The CDR3 sequence is 15 residues long.

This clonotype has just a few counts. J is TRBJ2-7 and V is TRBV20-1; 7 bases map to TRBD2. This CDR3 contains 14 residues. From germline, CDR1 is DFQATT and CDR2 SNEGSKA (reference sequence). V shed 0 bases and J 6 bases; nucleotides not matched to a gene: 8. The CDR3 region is CSAREPGGGFEQYF. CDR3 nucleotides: TGCAGTGCTAGAGAGCCTGGGGGGGGATTCGAGCAGTACTTC.

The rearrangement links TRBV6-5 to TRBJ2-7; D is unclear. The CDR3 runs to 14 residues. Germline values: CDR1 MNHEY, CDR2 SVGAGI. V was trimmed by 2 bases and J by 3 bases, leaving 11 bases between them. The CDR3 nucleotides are TGTGCCAGCAGTTACCGGGTAGGGCTCTACGAGCAGTACTTC. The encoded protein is CASSYRVGLYEQYF.

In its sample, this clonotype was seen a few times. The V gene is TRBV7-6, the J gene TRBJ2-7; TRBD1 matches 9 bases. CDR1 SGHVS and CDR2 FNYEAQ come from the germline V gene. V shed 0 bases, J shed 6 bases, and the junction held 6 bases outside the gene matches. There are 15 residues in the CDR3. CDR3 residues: CASSLAAGTGPEQYF. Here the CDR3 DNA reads TGTGCCAGCAGCTTAGCGGCGGGGACAGGGCCCGAGCAGTACTTC.

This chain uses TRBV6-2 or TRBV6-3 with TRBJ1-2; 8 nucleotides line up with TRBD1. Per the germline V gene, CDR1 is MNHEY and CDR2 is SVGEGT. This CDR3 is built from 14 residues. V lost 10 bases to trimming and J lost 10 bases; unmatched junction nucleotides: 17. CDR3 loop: CATRGDRNLNDYTF. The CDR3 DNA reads TGTGCCACCAGGGGGGACAGGAATCTTAATGACTACACCTTC.

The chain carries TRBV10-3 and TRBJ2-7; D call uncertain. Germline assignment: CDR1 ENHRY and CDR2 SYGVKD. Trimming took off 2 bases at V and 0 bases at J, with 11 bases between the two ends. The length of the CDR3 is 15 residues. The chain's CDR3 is CAISEDNYASYEQYF. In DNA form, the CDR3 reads TGTGCCATCAGTGAGGACAACTACGCCTCCTACGAGCAGTACTTC.

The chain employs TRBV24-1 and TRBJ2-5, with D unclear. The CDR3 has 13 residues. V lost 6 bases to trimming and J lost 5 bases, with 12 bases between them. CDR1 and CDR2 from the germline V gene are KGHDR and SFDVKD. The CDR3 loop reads CATSSGGPETQYF. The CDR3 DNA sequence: TGTGCCACCAGTTCTGGCGGCCCGGAGACCCAGTACTTC.

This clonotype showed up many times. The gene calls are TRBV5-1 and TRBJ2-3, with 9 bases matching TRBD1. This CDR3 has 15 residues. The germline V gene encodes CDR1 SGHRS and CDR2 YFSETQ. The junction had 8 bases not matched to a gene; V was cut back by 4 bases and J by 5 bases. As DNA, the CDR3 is TGCGCCAGCAGCCCGACGACAGGGGGGGAAGATACGCAGTATTTT. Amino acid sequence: CASSPTTGGEDTQYF.

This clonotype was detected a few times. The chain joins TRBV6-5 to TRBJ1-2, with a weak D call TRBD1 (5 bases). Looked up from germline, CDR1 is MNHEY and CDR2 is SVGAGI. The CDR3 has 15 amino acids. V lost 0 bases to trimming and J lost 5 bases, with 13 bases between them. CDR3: CASSYSISRGYGYTF. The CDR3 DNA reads TGTGCCAGCAGTTACTCGATATCACGGGGGTATGGCTACACCTTC.

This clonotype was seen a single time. The CDR3 DNA reads TGCGCCAGCAGTCCGGGGGCTAGCGGGAGGCGTTGGGAGACCCAGTACTTC. This codes for CASSPGASGRRWETQYF. This chain connects TRBV4-1 to TRBJ2-5; 11 bases are shared with TRBD2. CDR1 is MGHRA and CDR2 is YSYEKL in the germline V gene. The J segment lost 5 bases and the V segment lost 6 bases, leaving 14 bases of the junction unmatched. The CDR3 is 17 residues long.

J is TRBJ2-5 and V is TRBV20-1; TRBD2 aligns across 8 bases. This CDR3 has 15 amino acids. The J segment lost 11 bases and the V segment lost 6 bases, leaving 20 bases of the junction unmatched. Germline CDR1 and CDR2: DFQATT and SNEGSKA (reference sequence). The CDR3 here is CSAPDQREQMGEQYF. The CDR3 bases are TGCAGTGCCCCCGACCAGCGGGAGCAAATGGGGGAGCAGTACTTC.

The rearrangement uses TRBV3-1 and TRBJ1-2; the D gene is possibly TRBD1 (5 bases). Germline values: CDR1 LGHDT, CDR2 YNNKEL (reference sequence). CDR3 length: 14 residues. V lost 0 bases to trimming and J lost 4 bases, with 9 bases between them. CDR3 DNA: TGTGCCAGCAGCCAAGATACACAGGTCTATGGCTACACCTTC. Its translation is CASSQDTQVYGYTF. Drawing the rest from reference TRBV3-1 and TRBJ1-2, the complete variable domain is DTAVSQTPKYLVTQMGNDKSIKCEQNLGHDTMYWYKQDSKKFLKIMFSYNNKELIINETVPNRFSPKSPDKAHLNLHINSLELGDSAVYFCASSQDTQVYGYTFGSGTRLTVV.

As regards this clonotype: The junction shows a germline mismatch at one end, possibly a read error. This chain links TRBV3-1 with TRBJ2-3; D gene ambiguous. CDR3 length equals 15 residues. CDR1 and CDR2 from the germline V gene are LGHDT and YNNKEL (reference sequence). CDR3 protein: CVSSQESGHTDTQYF. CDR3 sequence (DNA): TGTGTCAGCAGCCAAGAATCAGGCCACACAGATACGCAGTATTTT.

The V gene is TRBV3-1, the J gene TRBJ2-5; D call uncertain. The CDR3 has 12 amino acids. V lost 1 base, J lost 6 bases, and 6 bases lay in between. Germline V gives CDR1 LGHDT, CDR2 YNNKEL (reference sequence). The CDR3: CASSQVEKTQYF. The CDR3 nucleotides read TGTGCCAGCAGCCAAGTGGAAAAGACCCAGTACTTC.

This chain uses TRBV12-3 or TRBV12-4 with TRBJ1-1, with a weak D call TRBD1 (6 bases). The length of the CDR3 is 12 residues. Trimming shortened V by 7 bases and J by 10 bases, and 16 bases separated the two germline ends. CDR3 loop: CASTREVQGAFF. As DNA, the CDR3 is TGTGCCAGCACCCGAGAGGTACAGGGAGCTTTCTTT.

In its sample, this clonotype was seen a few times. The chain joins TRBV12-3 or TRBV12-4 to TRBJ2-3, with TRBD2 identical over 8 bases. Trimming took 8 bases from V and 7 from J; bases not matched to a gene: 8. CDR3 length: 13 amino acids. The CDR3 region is CASSPGGPNTQYF. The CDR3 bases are TGTGCCAGCTCTCCGGGGGGGCCGAATACGCAGTATTTT.

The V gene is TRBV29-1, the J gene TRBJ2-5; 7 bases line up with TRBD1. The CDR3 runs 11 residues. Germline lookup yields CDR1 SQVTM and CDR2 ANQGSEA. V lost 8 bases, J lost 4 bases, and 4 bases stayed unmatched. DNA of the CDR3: TGCAGCATGCCAGGGGGAGAGACCCAGTACTTC. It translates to CSMPGGETQYF.

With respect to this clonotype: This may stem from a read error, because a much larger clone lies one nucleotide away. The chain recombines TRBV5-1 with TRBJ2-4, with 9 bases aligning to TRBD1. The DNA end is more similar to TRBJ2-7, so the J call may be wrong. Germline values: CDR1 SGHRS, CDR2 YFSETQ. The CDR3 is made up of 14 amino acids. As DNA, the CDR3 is TGCGCCAGCAGCGCCGGGACAGGGACTGACGAGCAGTACTTC. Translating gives CASSAGTGTDEQYF.